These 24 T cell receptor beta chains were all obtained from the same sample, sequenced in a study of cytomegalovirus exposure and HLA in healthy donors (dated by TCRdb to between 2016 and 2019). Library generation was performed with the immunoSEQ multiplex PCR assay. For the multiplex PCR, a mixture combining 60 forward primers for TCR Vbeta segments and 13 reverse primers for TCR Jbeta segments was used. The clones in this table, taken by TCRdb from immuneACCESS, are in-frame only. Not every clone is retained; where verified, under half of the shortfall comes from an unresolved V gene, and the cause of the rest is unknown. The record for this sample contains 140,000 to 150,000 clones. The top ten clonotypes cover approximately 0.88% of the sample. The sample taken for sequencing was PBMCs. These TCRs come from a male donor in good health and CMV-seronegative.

The CDR3: CASSRGDGNTEAFF. DNA for the CDR3: TGCGCCAGCAGCCGGGGGGACGGGAACACTGAAGCTTTCTTT. The chain recombines TRBV5-1 with TRBJ1-1; tentative D call: TRBD1 (5 bases). CDR3 size: 14 residues. Per the germline V gene, CDR1 is SGHRS and CDR2 is YFSETQ. V gave up 4 bases and J gave up 1 base, with 11 bases separating them. The full variable domain, rest sourced from reference TRBV5-1 and TRBJ1-1, is KAGVTQTPRYLIKTRGQQVTLSCSPISGHRSVSWYQQTPGQGLQFLFEYFSETQRNKGNFPGRFSGRQFSNSRSEMNVSTLELGDSALYLCASSRGDGNTEAFFGQGTRLTVV.

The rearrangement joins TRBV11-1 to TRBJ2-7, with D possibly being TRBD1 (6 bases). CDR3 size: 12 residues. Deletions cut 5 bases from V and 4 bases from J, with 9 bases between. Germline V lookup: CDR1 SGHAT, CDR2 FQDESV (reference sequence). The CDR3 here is CASSTTGYEQYF. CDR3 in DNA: TGTGCCAGCAGCACAACAGGGTACGAGCAGTACTTC. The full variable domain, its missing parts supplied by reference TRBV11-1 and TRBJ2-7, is EAEVAQSPRYKITEKSQAVAFWCDPISGHATLYWYRQILGQGPELLVQFQDESVVDDSQLPKDRFSAERLKGVDSTLKIQPAELGDSAMYLCASSTTGYEQYFGPGTRLTVT.

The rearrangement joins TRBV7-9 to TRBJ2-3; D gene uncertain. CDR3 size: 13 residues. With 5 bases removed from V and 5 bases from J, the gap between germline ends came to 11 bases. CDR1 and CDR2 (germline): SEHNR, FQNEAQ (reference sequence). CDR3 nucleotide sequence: TGTGCCAGCAGCCCGAGGCCGAGAGATACGCAGTATTTT. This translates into CASSPRPRDTQYF.

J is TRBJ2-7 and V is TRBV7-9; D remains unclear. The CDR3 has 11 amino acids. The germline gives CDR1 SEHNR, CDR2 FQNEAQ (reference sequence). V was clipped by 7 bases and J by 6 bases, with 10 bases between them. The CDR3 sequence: CASMGRSEQYF. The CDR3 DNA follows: TGTGCCAGCATGGGTCGGAGCGAGCAGTACTTC.

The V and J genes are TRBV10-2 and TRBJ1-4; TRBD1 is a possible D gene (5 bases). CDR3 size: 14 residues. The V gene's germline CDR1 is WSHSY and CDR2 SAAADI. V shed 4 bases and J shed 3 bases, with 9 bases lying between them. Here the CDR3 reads CASSVRGANEKLFF. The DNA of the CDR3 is TGCGCCAGCAGTGTGCGGGGGGCTAATGAAAAACTGTTTTTT.

The CDR3, as DNA: TGTGCCTGGTCAAACGGAGCGGGAGGAGATACGCAGTATTTT. Residues: CAWSNGAGGDTQYF. The J gene is TRBJ2-3, the V gene TRBV30, with 9 bases lining up with TRBD2. The germline V gene has CDR1 GTSNPN and CDR2 SVGIG (reference sequence). CDR3 length equals 14 residues. Trimming at V came to 5 bases and at J to 5 bases, leaving 8 bases not matched to a gene.

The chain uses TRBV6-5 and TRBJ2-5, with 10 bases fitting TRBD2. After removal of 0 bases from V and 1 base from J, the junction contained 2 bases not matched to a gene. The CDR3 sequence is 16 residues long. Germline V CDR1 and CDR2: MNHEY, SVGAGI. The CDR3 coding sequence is TGTGCCAGCAGTTACTCTAGCGGGGGGTTCCAAGAGACCCAGTACTTC. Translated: CASSYSSGGFQETQYF.

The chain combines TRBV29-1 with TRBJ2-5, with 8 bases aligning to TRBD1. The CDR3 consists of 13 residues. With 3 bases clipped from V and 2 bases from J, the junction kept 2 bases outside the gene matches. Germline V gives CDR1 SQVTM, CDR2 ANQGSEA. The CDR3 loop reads CSVDGTGQETQYF. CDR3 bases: TGCAGCGTTGACGGGACAGGACAAGAGACCCAGTACTTC.

CDR3 bases: TGTGCCAGCAGTCGGGACACAGCCGCCTACGAGCAGTACTTC. It encodes CASSRDTAAYEQYF. The chain carries TRBV6-6 and TRBJ2-7; the D gene is possibly TRBD1 (6 bases). The CDR3 has 14 residues. Germline lookup yields CDR1 MNHNY and CDR2 SVGAGI (reference sequence). Trimming shortened V by 5 bases and J by 2 bases, and 13 bases separated the two germline ends.

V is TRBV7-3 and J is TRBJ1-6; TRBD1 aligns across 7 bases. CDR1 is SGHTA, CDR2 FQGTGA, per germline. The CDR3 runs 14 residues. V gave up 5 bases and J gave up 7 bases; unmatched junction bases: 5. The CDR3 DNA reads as TGTGCCAGCAGCCAGGGGGTCAAGAATTCACCCCTCCACTTT. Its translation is CASSQGVKNSPLHF. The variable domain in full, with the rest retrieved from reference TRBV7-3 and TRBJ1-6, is GAGVSQTPSNKVTEKGKYVELRCDPISGHTALYWYRQSLGQGPEFLIYFQGTGAADDSGLPNDRFFAVRPEGSVSTLKIQRTERGDSAVYLCASSQGVKNSPLHFGNGTRLTVT.

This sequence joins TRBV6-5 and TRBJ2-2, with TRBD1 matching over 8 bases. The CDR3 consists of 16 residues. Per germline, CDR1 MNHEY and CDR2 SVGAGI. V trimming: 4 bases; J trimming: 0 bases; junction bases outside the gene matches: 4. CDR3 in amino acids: CASSLEQGANTGELFF. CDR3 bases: TGTGCCAGCAGTTTGGAACAGGGGGCGAACACCGGGGAGCTGTTTTTT.

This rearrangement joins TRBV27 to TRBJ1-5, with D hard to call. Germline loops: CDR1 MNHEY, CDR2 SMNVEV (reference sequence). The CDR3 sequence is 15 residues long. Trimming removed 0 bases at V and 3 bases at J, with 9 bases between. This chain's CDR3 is CASSLSRPFNQPQHF. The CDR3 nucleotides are TGTGCCAGCAGTTTATCGCGCCCATTCAATCAGCCCCAGCATTTT.

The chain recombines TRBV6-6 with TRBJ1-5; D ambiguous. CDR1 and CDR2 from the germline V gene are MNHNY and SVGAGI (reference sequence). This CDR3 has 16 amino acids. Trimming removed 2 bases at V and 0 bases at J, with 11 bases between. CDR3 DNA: TGTGCCAGCAGTTACATACTGGGGAGTAGCAATCAGCCCCAGCATTTT. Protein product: CASSYILGSSNQPQHF.

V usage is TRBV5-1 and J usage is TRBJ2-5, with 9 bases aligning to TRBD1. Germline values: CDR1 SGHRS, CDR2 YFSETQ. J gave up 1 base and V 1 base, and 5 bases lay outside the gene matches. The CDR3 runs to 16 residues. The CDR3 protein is CASSLNGDRAQETQYF. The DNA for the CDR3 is TGCGCCAGCAGCTTGAATGGGGACAGGGCCCAAGAGACCCAGTACTTC.

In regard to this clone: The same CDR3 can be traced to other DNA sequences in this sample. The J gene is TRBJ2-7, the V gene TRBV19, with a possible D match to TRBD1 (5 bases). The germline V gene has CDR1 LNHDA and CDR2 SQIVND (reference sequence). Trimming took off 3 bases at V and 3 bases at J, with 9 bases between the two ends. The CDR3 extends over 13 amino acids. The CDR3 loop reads CASSIPDSYEQYF. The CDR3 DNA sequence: TGTGCCAGTAGTATCCCCGACAGCTACGAGCAGTACTTC.

The CDR3 sequence is CASSYEGGAPWAEAFF. The DNA for the CDR3 is TGTGCCAGCAGTTACGAGGGGGGGGCGCCCTGGGCTGAAGCTTTCTTT. The chain is built from TRBV6-5 and TRBJ1-1; D may be TRBD1 (6 bases). CDR1 and CDR2 (germline): MNHEY, SVGAGI. This CDR3 comprises 16 residues. Trimming cost V 2 bases and J 6 bases, with 19 bases left between them.

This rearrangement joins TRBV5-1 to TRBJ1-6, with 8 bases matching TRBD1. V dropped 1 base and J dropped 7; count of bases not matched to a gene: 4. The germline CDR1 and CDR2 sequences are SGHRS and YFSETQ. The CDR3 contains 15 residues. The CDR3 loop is CASSLMTGANSPLHF. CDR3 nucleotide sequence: TGCGCCAGCAGCTTGATGACAGGGGCCAATTCACCCCTCCACTTT.

CDR3 sequence: CASSSVSVSETQYF. CDR3 nucleotides: TGTGCCAGCAGCTCCGTCTCGGTCTCGGAGACCCAGTACTTC. V is TRBV5-4 and J is TRBJ2-5; D gene ambiguous. This CDR3 comprises 14 residues. The V gene lost 3 bases and the J gene lost 5 bases, with 14 bases spanning the gap. CDR1 SGHNT and CDR2 YYREEE come from the germline V gene (reference sequence).

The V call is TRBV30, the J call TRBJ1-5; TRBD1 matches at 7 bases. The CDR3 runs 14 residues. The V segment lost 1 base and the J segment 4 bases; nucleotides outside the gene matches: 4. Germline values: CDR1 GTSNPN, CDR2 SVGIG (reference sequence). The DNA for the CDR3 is TGTGCCTGGAGTGCCTTGGACAGGAATCAGCCCCAGCATTTT. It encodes CAWSALDRNQPQHF. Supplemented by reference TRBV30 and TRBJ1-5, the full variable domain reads SQTIHQWPATLVQPVGSPLSLECTVEGTSNPNLYWYRQAAGRGLQLLFYSVGIGQISSEVPQNLSASRPQDRQFILSSKKLLLSDSGFYLCAWSALDRNQPQHFGDGTRLSIL.

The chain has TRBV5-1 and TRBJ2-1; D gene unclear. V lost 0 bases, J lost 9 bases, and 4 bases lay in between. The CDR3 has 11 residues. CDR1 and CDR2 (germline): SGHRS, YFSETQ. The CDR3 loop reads CASSLGSEQFF. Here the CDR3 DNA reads TGCGCCAGCAGCTTGGGGAGTGAGCAGTTCTTC.

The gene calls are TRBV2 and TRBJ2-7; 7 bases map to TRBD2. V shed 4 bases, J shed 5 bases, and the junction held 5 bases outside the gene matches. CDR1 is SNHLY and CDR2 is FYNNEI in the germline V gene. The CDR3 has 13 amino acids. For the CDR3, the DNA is TGTGCCAGCAGTGCGGGGGGAGAAGACGAGCAGTACTTC. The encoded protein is CASSAGGEDEQYF.

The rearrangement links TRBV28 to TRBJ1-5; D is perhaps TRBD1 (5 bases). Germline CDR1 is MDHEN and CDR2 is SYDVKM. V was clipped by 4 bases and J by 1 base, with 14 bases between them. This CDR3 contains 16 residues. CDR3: CASSSFGGLSNQPQHF. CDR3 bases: TGTGCCAGCAGTTCCTTCGGGGGATTGAGCAATCAGCCCCAGCATTTT.

The CDR3 spells CASSHEAYEQYF. The CDR3 DNA is TGTGCCAGCAGCCATGAAGCTTACGAGCAGTACTTC. The chain couples TRBV14 to TRBJ2-7; D call uncertain. The CDR3 is 12 residues long. The V end lost 3 bases, the J end lost 4 bases, and 7 bases lay between the germline ends. The germline CDR1 and CDR2 sequences are SGHDN and FVKESK.

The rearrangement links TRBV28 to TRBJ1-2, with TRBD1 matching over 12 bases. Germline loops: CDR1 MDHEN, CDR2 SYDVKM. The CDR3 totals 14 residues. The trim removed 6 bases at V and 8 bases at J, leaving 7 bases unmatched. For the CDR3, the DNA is TGTGCCAGCAGCCCCGATGGGACAGGGGGCGGCTACACCTTC. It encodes CASSPDGTGGGYTF.